This T cell receptor (beta chain) appears in the sequencing data of a study of a mutant IDH1 vaccine in newly diagnosed glioma (dated by TCRdb to about 2021). About the investigation overall: Vaccination was initiated 4-6 weeks after radiotherapy alone, or concurrently with temozolomide cycles in the chemotherapy-containing groups. Of the approximately 32 treated patients, approximately 62% were male and 37.5% were female, and the mean age was around 40 years. Peripheral blood was drawn at six visits: V03 (baseline), V05, V07, V10, V12 and V13. Longitudinal TCRB deep sequencing was done for 25 to 30 treated patients, wherever samples were available for exploratory analyses. The week-35 safety follow-up took place at visit V12, and the week-47 end of study took place at visit V13. Before enrollment, patients had received standard therapy of radiotherapy alone, temozolomide alone, or radiochemotherapy with temozolomide; most received the combination.

Details on this clone: The antigen it recognizes is unknown. There are no base qualities to consult, and no much larger clone falls within one base.

Sample time point, as interpreted from the label and publication: week 47, end of study. Every vaccine dose consisted of 300 ug of a 20-mer mutant IDH1 peptide in Montanide, administered subcutaneously together with topical imiquimod. Eight vaccinations were administered to patients in weeks 1, 3, 5, 7, 11, 15, 19 and 23, corresponding to visits V03 through V10. The donors had newly diagnosed IDH1-mutant astrocytomas of WHO grade 3 or 4 that showed loss of nuclear ATRX. The samples were drawn from NOA16, a multicentre, single-arm, open-label phase I trial in Germany that tested a mutant IDH1 peptide vaccine in humans for the first time. Genomic DNA for TCRB sequencing was extracted from EDTA blood using the DNeasy Blood and Tissue Kit. Summary of the overall study and its limitations: Pseudoprogression seemed to be unrelated to changes in the top peripheral T cell clonotypes found by TCRB sequencing. Availability determined which PBMC samples were chosen for TCRB deep sequencing. The authors stated that sample limitations prevented analyses of patient blood samples from being reproduced. Vaccine-induced immune responses across multiple MHC alleles were detected in 85% to 95% of patients.

The protocol used for the library was the immunoSEQ multiplex PCR assay. The hsTCRB Kit was used according to the manufacturer's protocol to amplify rearranged TCR beta chain sequences. TCRB libraries were sequenced on an Illumina MiSeq. The original methods were these. The kit vendor's proprietary platform handled demultiplexing, trimming and gene mapping. Entries here come from immuneACCESS through TCRdb and include only in-frame sequences with V and J called. Some clones fail to appear in such tables; in the studies checked, an unresolved V gene covers under half of the shortfall, and the cause of the remainder is unknown. The V and J calls and clone size are taken from that table; D and trimming were inferred from the DNA. This sample has 50,000 or so clones in its table, and 65% to 85% of those were observed once. The ten biggest clones cover 3.5% to 4.5% of the sample. CDR1 and CDR2 are read off the germline V gene (reference sequence) as MNHNY and SVGAGI. Trimming accounts for 2 bases at V and 5 bases at J, while the number of junction bases matched to no gene is 10. The CDR3 runs 16 residues from the cysteine to the phenylalanine. Solely the CDR3 DNA is kept, with 48 bases framed from the first base.

This receptor was taken from a woman between 25 and 40 years old with glioma. Some clones in this sample may be carry-over from other donors' samples. Here the chain combines TRBV6-6 and TRBJ2-7; the central 9 bases match TRBD2. The material sequenced was PBMCs, taken from a glioma patient whose treatment included an IDH1 peptide vaccine. The DNA reads as follows: TGTGCCAGCAGTTACCCGTCCGCTAGCGGGAAGAACGAGCAGTACTTC. The resulting protein is CASSYPSASGKNEQYF.